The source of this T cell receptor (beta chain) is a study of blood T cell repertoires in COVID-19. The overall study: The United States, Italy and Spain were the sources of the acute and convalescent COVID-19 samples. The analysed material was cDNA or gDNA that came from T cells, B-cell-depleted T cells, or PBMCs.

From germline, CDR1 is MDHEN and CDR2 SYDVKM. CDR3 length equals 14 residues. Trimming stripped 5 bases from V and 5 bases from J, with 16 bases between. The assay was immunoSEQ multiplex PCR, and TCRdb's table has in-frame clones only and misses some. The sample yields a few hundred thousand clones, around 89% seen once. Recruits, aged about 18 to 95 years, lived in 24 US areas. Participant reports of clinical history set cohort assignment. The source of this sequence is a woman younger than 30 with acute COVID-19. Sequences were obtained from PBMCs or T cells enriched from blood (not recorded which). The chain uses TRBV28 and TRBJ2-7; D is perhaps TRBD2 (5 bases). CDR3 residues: CASSRRTGKDEQYF. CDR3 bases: TGTGCCAGCAGTCGTAGGACTGGTAAAGACGAGCAGTACTTC.